This T cell receptor beta chain appears in the sequencing data of a study of Tregs in tolerant kidney transplant recipients. Study-wide points: Tregs expanded with activated donor B cells seemed most donor-specific.

This CDR3 region has 14 residues. The ends were cut back, 5 bases at V and 3 bases at J, with 12 bases in the middle. Per the germline V gene, CDR1 is LGHNT and CDR2 is FRNRAP. Concerning this clone: The antigen is undetermined.

Unstimulated regulatory T cells (CD4+CD25+CD127-), CD4+CD25- non-regulatory cells, CD4 and CD8 cells were FACS-sorted from thawed PBMCs. Sequenced by immunoSEQ multiplex PCR; TCRdb stores in-frame clones only, minus some. The sample records about 17,000 clones, 82% being singletons. The sample was Tregs from blood. The J gene is TRBJ2-3, the V gene TRBV12-5; D call uncertain. The source is a human donor in good health. The CDR3 is CASGPRTVTDTQYF. The CDR3 region has the DNA TGTGCTAGTGGTCCTCGGACCGTGACAGATACGCAGTATTTT.